These T cell receptor beta chains were read from a single sample in a study of T-cell memory formation after mild COVID-19. TCRdb recomputed calls from the 5' RACE reads with MiXCR, one row per CDR3 protein. The data contain under 300,000 distinct CDR3 sequences, 7% to 10% of them singletons. Sequences were obtained from PBMCs or a T cell subset sorted from them (not recorded which). The source is a man aged 18 to 30 who had mild COVID-19 (a few samples of this study predate the infection). Cell type and time point are not known. Both conserved end residues are part of each CDR3. Fields, in order: clone size, J gene, V gene, CDR3 protein. Clone size is stated in some rows and not others, as once, few, many or a class when expanded.

>few|TRBJ2-3|TRBV7-9
CASSPGTSALTQYF
>-|TRBJ2-7|TRBV5-1
CASSFPGTRSYEQYF
>many|TRBJ2-7|TRBV29-1
CSVVAKDTYYEQYF
>many|TRBJ2-2|TRBV5-1
CASGDQQAGELFF
>many|TRBJ1-1|TRBV5-1
CASSPSVLMNTEAFF
>few|TRBJ2-1|TRBV9
CASSVGTSVNNEQFF
>-|TRBJ2-6|TRBV27
CASRSTSSWRSGANVLTF
>-|TRBJ2-3|TRBV9
CASSMTSGALSGTQYF
>-|TRBJ2-3|TRBV12-3/TRBV12-4
CASSIWTSGVTDTQYF
>-|TRBJ2-7|TRBV12-3/TRBV12-4
CASGKRGSYEQYF
>-|TRBJ1-2|TRBV23-1
CASSQSRAGEGGYTF
>few|TRBJ2-5|TRBV20-1
CSARVPGTIETQYF
>few|TRBJ2-2|TRBV6-2/TRBV6-3
CASSSLLEITGELFF
>few|TRBJ1-1|TRBV7-2
CASSLRTGPGTEAFF
>-|TRBJ2-2|TRBV24-1
CATSDPGGNTGELFF
>few|TRBJ2-7|TRBV3-1
CASSQGLSLEQYF
>few|TRBJ1-1|TRBV5-1
CASSKGRSDPEAFF
>few|TRBJ2-1|TRBV13
CASSPNPGTGGNEQFF
>few|TRBJ2-2|TRBV3-1
CASSQVLGAGFTGELFF
>many|TRBJ2-5|TRBV24-1
CATSDRITAQETQYF